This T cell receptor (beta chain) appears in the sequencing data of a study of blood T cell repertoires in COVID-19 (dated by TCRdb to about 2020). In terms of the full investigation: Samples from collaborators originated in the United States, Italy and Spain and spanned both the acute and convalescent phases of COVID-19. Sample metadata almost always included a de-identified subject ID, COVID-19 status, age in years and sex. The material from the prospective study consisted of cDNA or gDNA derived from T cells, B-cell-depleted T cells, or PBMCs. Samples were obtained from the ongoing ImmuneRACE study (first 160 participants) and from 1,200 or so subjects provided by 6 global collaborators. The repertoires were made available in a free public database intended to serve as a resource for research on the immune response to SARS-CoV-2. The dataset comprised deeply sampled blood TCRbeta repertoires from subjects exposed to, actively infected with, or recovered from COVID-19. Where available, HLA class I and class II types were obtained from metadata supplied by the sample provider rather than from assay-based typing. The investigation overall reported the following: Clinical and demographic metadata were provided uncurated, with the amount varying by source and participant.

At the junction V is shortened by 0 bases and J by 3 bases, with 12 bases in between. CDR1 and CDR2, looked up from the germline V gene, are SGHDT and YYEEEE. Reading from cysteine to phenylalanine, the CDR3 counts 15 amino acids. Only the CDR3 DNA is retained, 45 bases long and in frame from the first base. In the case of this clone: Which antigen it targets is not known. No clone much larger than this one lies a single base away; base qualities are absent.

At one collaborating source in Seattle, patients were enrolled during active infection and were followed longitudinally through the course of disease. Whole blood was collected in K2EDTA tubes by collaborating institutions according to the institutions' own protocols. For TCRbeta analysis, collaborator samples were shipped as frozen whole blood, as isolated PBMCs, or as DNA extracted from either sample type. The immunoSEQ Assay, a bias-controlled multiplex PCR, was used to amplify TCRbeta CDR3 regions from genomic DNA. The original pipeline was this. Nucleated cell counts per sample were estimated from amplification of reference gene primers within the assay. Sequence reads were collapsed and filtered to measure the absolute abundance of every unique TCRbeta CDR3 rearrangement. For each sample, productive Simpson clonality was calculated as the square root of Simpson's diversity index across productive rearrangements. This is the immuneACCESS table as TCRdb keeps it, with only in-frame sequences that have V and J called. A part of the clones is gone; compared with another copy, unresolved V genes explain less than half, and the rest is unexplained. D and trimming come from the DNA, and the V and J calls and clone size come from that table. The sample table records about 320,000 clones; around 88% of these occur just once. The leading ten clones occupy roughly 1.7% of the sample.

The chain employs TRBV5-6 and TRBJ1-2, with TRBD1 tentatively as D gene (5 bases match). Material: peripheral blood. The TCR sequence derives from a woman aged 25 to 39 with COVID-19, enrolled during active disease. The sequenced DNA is TGTGCCAGCAGCTTGGTTGCGGCGGGGGACTATGGCTACACCTTC. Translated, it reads CASSLVAAGDYGYTF.